Sequencing of this TCR beta chain was carried out in a study of blood T cell repertoires in COVID-19. Study as a whole: Sites in the United States, Italy and Spain provided acute and convalescent COVID-19 samples. In each case, the material was cDNA or gDNA derived from T cells, B-cell-depleted T cells, or PBMCs.

The repertoire was sequenced with immunoSEQ multiplex PCR; TCRdb's copy has only in-frame clones and lacks some. The sample records roughly 230,000 clones, 80% to 85% being singletons. The CDR3 spans 15 residues. The germline V gene has CDR1 MNHNS and CDR2 SASEGT. V dropped 2 bases and J dropped 6; count of bases not matched to a gene: 5. Recovered Cohort 3 donors showed two negative PCRs, clearance, or symptom resolution. This receptor was identified in a man aged 45 to 65 who had recovered from COVID-19. The sequenced sample consisted of PBMCs or T cells enriched from blood (not recorded which). This sequence joins TRBV6-1 and TRBJ2-7, with 12 bases matching TRBD2. DNA of the CDR3: TGTGCCAGCAGTGAAAGACTAGCGGGAGCTCCCGAGCAGTACTTC. It is translated as CASSERLAGAPEQYF.